The 13 T cell receptor beta chains below come from one sample, sequenced in a study of CD8+ T cells in alopecia areata. Treatment denoted: oral pan-JAK inhibitor, 5-10 mg twice daily. Sequencing relied on a cDNA template that was reverse transcribed from extracted RNA. Sequenced by immunoSEQ multiplex PCR; TCRdb stores in-frame clones only, minus some. This table has 200,000 to 250,000 clones, under 70% appearing once. The sequences come from CD4+ T cells sorted from blood, collected at week 4, from a patient treated with tofacitinib. These TCRs come from a human donor with alopecia areata.

The rearrangement uses TRBV7-9 and TRBJ1-5; D unclear. V was shortened by 8 bases and J by 4 bases, with 3 bases between the two germline ends. The CDR3 runs to 10 residues. Looked up from germline, CDR1 is SEHNR and CDR2 is FQNEAQ (reference sequence). The CDR3 DNA reads TGTGCCAGCCCTAATCAGCCCCAGCATTTT. Encoded protein: CASPNQPQHF.

This clone was counted between two and nine times. V is TRBV27 and J is TRBJ2-1, with D possibly being TRBD2 (5 bases). Trimming removed 6 bases at V and 4 bases at J, with 10 bases between. This CDR3 comprises 13 residues. From germline, CDR1 is MNHEY and CDR2 SMNVEV (reference sequence). The CDR3 DNA is TGTGCCAGCAGCCCCCGCGGGTACAATGAGCAGTTCTTC. Residues: CASSPRGYNEQFF.

V and J are TRBV29-1 and TRBJ2-5; D may correspond to TRBD1 or TRBD2 (6 bases each). The V gene lost 5 bases and the J gene lost 4 bases, with 14 bases spanning the gap. Germline V gives CDR1 SQVTM, CDR2 ANQGSEA. The CDR3 covers 13 residues. The CDR3 DNA reads as TGCAGCGTTTTGACTGGGGGGCCAGAGACCCAGTACTTC. Amino acids: CSVLTGGPETQYF.

The V gene is TRBV30, the J gene TRBJ1-3; 10 bases fit TRBD1. The CDR3 spans 15 residues. Looked up from germline, CDR1 is GTSNPN and CDR2 is SVGIG (reference sequence). After removal of 3 bases from V and 0 bases from J, the junction contained 2 bases not matched to a gene. CDR3: CAWRGQGFSGNTIYF. CDR3 sequence (DNA): TGTGCCTGGAGGGGACAGGGGTTCTCTGGAAACACCATATATTTT.

About this clone itself: The same CDR3 can be traced to other DNA sequences in this sample. The V and J genes are TRBV29-1 and TRBJ1-1, with 7 bases lining up with TRBD1. The CDR3 contains 13 residues. Germline CDR1 reads SQVTM; CDR2 reads ANQGSEA. After removal of 6 bases from V and 0 bases from J, the junction contained 4 bases not matched to a gene. CDR3 residues: CSVRGQMNTEAFF. The CDR3 DNA reads as TGCAGCGTAAGGGGACAGATGAACACTGAAGCTTTCTTT.

This clone was counted a few times. This sequence joins TRBV2 and TRBJ1-5; the match to TRBD1 covers 7 bases. J gave up 3 bases and V 4 bases, and 6 bases lay outside the gene matches. The germline V gene has CDR1 SNHLY and CDR2 FYNNEI. This CDR3 comprises 15 residues. The CDR3 DNA sequence: TGTGCCAGCAGTGCAGTGGACAGGATCAATCAGCCCCAGCATTTT. It codes for CASSAVDRINQPQHF.

V gene TRBV30 combines with J gene TRBJ1-2; no definite D call. Germline V gene lookup returns CDR1 GTSNPN and CDR2 SVGIG (reference sequence). The CDR3 runs to 12 residues. With 5 bases removed from V and 5 bases from J, the gap between germline ends came to 12 bases. In nucleotides, the CDR3 is TGTGCCTGGGGCAGGTCGACGTATGGCTACACCTTC. This codes for CAWGRSTYGYTF.

The V call is TRBV2, the J call TRBJ2-2; weak D call: TRBD1 (6 bases). The CDR3 consists of 13 residues. Per germline, CDR1 SNHLY and CDR2 FYNNEI. V was shortened by 7 bases and J by 4 bases, with 10 bases between the two germline ends. In DNA, the CDR3 is TGTGCCAGCAACCCACAGGGCACCGGGGAGCTGTTTTTT. Translating gives CASNPQGTGELFF. The full variable domain, rest sourced from reference TRBV2 and TRBJ2-2, is EPEVTQTPSHQVTQMGQEVILRCVPISNHLYFYWYRQILGQKVEFLVSFYNNEISEKSEIFDDQFSVERPDGSNFTLKIRSTKLEDSAMYFCASNPQGTGELFFGEGSRLTVL.

For this clone: Different DNA sequences within this sample yield the same CDR3. The rearrangement links TRBV6-5 to TRBJ1-6, with D possibly matching TRBD1 (5 bases). This CDR3 is 14 amino acids long. The germline V gene has CDR1 MNHEY and CDR2 SVGAGI. Trimming stripped 6 bases from V and 10 bases from J, with 16 bases between. This CDR3 is CASSRDPRASPLHF. The CDR3 DNA follows: TGTGCCAGCAGCAGGGACCCCAGAGCCTCACCCCTCCACTTT.

V usage is TRBV29-1 and J usage is TRBJ2-7; 7 bases align to TRBD1. CDR1 and CDR2 from the germline V gene are SQVTM and ANQGSEA. V was pared by 4 bases and J by 1 base, with 4 bases of the junction left unmatched. There are 13 residues in the CDR3. The CDR3: CSVASDRSYEQYF. CDR3 DNA sequence: TGCAGCGTTGCCTCGGACAGGTCCTACGAGCAGTACTTC.

The chain joins TRBV19 to TRBJ2-7; D may be TRBD1 or TRBD2 (5 bases each). The CDR3 consists of 13 residues. Per the germline V gene, CDR1 is LNHDA and CDR2 is SQIVND (reference sequence). Trimming removed 3 bases from V and 4 bases from J, with 10 bases in between. DNA for the CDR3: TGTGCCAGTAGTATGGGACGTACTTACGAGCAGTACTTC. Protein: CASSMGRTYEQYF.

The chain employs TRBV4-3 and TRBJ2-7; TRBD1 aligns across 8 bases. Germline V CDR1 and CDR2: LGHNA, YSLEER. The CDR3 sequence is 16 residues long. The junction had 9 bases not matched to a gene; V was cut back by 0 bases and J by 5 bases. CDR3 loop: CASSQDIGQGANEQYF. CDR3 DNA: TGCGCCAGCAGCCAAGATATCGGCCAGGGGGCGAACGAGCAGTACTTC.

This sequence joins TRBV27 and TRBJ1-2, with D perhaps TRBD1 (5 bases). V lost 6 bases to trimming and J lost 5 bases, with 13 bases between them. CDR1 is MNHEY and CDR2 is SMNVEV in the germline V gene (reference sequence). There are 13 residues in the CDR3. In nucleotides, the CDR3 is TGTGCCAGCAGCCACAGGCAGGAGTATGGCTACACCTTC. This codes for CASSHRQEYGYTF.